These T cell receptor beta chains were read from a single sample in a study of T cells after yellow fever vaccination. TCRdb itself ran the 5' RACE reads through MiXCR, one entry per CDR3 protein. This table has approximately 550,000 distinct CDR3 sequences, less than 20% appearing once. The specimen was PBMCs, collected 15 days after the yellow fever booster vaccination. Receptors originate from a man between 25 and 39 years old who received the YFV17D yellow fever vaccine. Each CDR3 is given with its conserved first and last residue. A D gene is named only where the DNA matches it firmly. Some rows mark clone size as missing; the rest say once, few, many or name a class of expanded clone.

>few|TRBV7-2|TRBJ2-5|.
TGTGCCAGCAGGACGGACGATCAGACCCAGTACTTC
CASRTDDQTQYF
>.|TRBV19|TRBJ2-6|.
TGTGCCAGTAGTATAGTCCGGGCAGGCGGGGCCAACGTCCTGACTTTC
CASSIVRAGGANVLTF
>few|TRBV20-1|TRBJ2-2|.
TGCAGTGCTAGCGGTGTAGGGAACACCGGGGAGCTGTTTTTT
CSASGVGNTGELFF
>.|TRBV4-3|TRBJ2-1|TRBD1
TGCGCCAGCAGCCGAGGGACAGGGGGCTTGGTAGCGGGGCAGAATGAGCAGTTCTTC
CASSRGTGGLVAGQNEQFF
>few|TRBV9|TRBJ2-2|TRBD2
TGTGCCAGCAGCTACATAGCGGGAGGGATCACCGGGGAGCTGTTTTTT
CASSYIAGGITGELFF
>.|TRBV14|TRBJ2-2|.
TGTGCCAGCAGCCAGACGACTAGACAGGCGAACACCGGGGAGCTGTTTTTT
CASSQTTRQANTGELFF
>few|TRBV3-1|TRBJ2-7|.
TGTGCCAGCAGCCAAGAGTTGCGCTCCCTAGGGGGGGAGCAGTACTTC
CASSQELRSLGGEQYF
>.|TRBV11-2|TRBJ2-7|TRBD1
TGTGCCAGCAGCTTACTCCAGACAGGGATCGGCGAGCAGTACTTC
CASSLLQTGIGEQYF
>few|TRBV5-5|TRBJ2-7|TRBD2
TGTGCCAGCAGCCCCACGACTAGCGGGAGTCTTTACGAGCAGTACTTC
CASSPTTSGSLYEQYF
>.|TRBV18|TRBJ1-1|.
TGTGCCAGCTCACCAATCGGGATACACACTGAAGCTTTCTTT
CASSPIGIHTEAFF
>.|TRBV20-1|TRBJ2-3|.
TGCAGTGCTAACCTCTACACAGATACGCAGTATTTT
CSANLYTDTQYF